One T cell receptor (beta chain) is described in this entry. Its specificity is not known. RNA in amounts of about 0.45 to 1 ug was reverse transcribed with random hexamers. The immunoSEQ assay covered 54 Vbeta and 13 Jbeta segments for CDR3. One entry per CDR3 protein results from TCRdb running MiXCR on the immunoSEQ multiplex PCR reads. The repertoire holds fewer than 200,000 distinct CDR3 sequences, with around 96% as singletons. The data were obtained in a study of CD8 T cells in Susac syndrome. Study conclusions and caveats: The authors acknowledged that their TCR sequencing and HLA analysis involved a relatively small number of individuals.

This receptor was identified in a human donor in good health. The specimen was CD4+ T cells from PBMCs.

CDR3 DNA: TGTGCCAGCAGCGTAGACAGGAACTATGGCTACACCTTC. Residues: CASSVDRNYGYTF. The chain is built from TRBV9 and TRBJ1-2, with TRBD1 as a possible D gene (5 bases). V dropped 0 bases and J dropped 2 bases, with 5 bases sitting between them. The germline V gene has CDR1 SGDLS and CDR2 YYNGEE. The CDR3 sequence is 13 residues long.